This T cell receptor (beta chain) was sequenced during a study of cytomegalovirus exposure and HLA in healthy donors. Notes on this clone: Its antigen is undetermined.

The PCR employed 60 Vbeta primers together with 13 Jbeta primers. Only in-frame clones appear in the TCRdb table, and some are missing; sequencing was by immunoSEQ multiplex PCR. Of 160,000 or so clones listed, approximately 80% were seen once; the top ten hold around 1.9%. Points from the study as a whole: It was shown in a later analysis that HLA-associated TCR beta chains were more clonally expanded than other, equally common chains. Rarity marked most TCR sequences, yet some public TCRs occurred in many donors.

Unmatched junction bases numbered 3, after V lost 9 bases and J lost 1 base. CDR3 length: 13 residues. Germline lookup yields CDR1 SNHLY and CDR2 FYNNEI. This TCR came from a man in his late teens or twenties in good health and CMV-seronegative. Sequenced: PBMCs. The rearrangement links TRBV2 to TRBJ2-7, with TRBD2 matching over 10 bases. The CDR3 nucleotides read TGTGCCAGAGGGACTAGCGAATCCTACGAGCAGTACTTC. It specifies CARGTSESYEQYF.